The sequence of this TCR beta chain was determined in a study of shared T cell receptors in the human thymus. The CDR3 is 16 residues long. Deletions cut 2 bases from V and 6 bases from J, with 16 bases between. CDR1 and CDR2 (germline): SGHTA, FQGNSA. Sequenced by immunoSEQ multiplex PCR; TCRdb stores in-frame clones only, minus some. The sample includes hundreds of thousands of clones, approximately 95% of them seen just once. The chain recombines TRBV7-2 with TRBJ2-2; D is possibly TRBD2 (7 bases). The sample was thymocytes. The sequence derives from a human donor. The CDR3 region has the DNA TGTGCCAGCAGCTTACGCGGGGGCGCGTTTGCCGGGGAGCTGTTTTTT. Translated, it gives CASSLRGGAFAGELFF. Complete variable domain (other parts from reference TRBV7-2 and TRBJ2-2): GAGVSQSPSNKVTEKGKDVELRCDPISGHTALYWYRQSLGQGLEFLIYFQGNSAPDKSGLPSDRFSAERTGGSVSTLTIQRTQQEDSAVYLCASSLRGGAFAGELFFGEGSRLTVL.